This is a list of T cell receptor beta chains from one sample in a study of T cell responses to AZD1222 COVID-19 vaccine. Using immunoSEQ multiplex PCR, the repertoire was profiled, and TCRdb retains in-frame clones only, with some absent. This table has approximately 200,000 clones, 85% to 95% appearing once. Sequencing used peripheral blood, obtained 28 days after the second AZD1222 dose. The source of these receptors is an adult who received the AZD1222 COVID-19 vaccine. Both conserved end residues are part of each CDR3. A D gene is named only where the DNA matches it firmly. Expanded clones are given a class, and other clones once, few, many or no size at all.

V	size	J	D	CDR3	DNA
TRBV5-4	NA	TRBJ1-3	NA	CASSLLPSGNTIYF	TGTGCCAGCAGCCTACTCCCCTCTGGAAACACCATATATTTT
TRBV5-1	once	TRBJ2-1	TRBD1	CASRRTGGSLPYNEQFF	TGCGCCAGCAGGCGCACAGGGGGCTCGCTTCCCTACAATGAGCAGTTCTTC
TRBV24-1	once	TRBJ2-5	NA	CATSDGADYQETQYF	TGTGCCACCAGTGATGGAGCAGATTACCAAGAGACCCAGTACTTC
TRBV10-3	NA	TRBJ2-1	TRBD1	CAIRPGQGSNEQFF	TGTGCCATCAGGCCGGGACAGGGGTCTAATGAGCAGTTCTTC
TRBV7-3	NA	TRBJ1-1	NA	CASRAPGAEAFF	TGTGCCAGCAGGGCACCGGGGGCGGAAGCTTTCTTT
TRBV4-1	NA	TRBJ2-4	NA	CASSHQRVGTVAKNIQYF	TGCGCCAGCAGCCACCAAAGGGTCGGGACCGTAGCCAAAAACATTCAGTACTTC
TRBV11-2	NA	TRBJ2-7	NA	CASSPRWLSGTESYEQYF	TGTGCCAGCAGCCCCAGATGGTTATCCGGGACTGAGAGCTACGAGCAGTACTTC
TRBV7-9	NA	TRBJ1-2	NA	CASSLERVGYGYTF	TGTGCCAGCAGCTTAGAGCGGGTTGGCTATGGCTACACCTTC
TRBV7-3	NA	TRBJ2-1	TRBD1	CASSPLTGTAYNEQFF	TGTGCCAGCAGCCCCCTGACAGGGACGGCCTACAATGAGCAGTTCTTC
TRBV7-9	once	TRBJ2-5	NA	CASRSGARQETQYF	TGTGCCAGCAGATCGGGGGCCCGACAAGAGACCCAGTACTTC
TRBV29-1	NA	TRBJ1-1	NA	CSFNRRDEAFF	TGCAGTTTTAACCGCCGGGATGAAGCTTTCTTT
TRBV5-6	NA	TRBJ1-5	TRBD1	CASSSNRGAPRNQPQHF	TGTGCCAGCAGCTCGAACAGGGGCGCGCCGCGCAATCAGCCCCAGCATTTT
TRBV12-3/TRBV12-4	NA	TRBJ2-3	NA	CASNSGLDTQYF	TGTGCCAGCAACTCAGGGTTGGATACGCAGTATTTT
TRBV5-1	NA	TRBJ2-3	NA	CASSLGTTSTDTQYF	TGCGCCAGCAGCTTGGGGACCACTAGCACAGATACGCAGTATTTT
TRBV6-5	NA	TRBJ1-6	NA	CASSLRDGGSPLHF	TGTGCCAGCAGTCTGCGGGACGGTGGTTCACCCCTCCACTTT
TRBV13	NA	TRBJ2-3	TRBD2	CASSLEGGGLTDTQYF	TGTGCCAGCAGCTTAGAGGGCGGGGGGCTTACAGATACGCAGTATTTT
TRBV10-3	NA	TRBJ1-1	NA	CAINSMNTEAFF	TGTGCCATCAATAGCATGAACACTGAAGCTTTCTTT
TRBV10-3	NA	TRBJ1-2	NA	CAISEQGRSEYGYTF	TGTGCCATCAGTGAGCAGGGGCGGTCTGAGTATGGCTACACCTTC
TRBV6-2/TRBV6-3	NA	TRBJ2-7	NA	CASSYSAYEQYF	TGTGCCAGCAGTTACTCGGCCTACGAGCAGTACTTC
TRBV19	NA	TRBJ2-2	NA	CASSPHPNTGELFF	TGTGCCAGTAGCCCCCATCCTAACACCGGGGAGCTGTTTTTT
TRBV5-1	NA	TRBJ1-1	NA	CASSSGSTEAFF	TGCGCCAGCAGCTCGGGGAGCACTGAAGCTTTCTTT
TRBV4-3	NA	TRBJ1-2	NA	CASSQGPGAGDYGYTF	TGCGCCAGCAGCCAAGGCCCGGGGGCAGGGGATTATGGCTACACCTTC
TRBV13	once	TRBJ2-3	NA	CASSLIGNTDTQYF	TGTGCCAGCAGCTTAATCGGGAACACAGATACGCAGTATTTT
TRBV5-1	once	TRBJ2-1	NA	CASSLGTSSANEQFF	TGCGCCAGCAGCTTGGGGACCTCCTCGGCCAATGAGCAGTTCTTC
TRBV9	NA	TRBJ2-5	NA	CASSATTSDGGTQYF	TGTGCCAGCAGCGCAACCACCTCAGACGGCGGGACCCAGTACTTC
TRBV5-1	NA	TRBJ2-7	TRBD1	CASLDGTGSNEQYF	TGCGCCAGCCTGGACGGGACAGGGTCTAACGAGCAGTACTTC
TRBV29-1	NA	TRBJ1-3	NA	CSVGTQGLGGNTIYF	TGCAGCGTTGGAACTCAGGGGCTGGGTGGAAACACCATATATTTT
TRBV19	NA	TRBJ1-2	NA	CASSISSDYGYTF	TGTGCCAGTAGTATAAGTTCGGACTATGGCTACACCTTC
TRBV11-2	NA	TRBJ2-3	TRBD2	CASSLEGAGVTDTQYF	TGTGCCAGCAGCTTAGAGGGCGCGGGGGTCACAGATACGCAGTATTTT
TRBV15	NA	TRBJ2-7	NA	CATSRDSGPQGEQYF	TGTGCCACCAGCAGAGATAGCGGACCCCAAGGGGAGCAGTACTTC
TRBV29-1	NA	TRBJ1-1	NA	CSAGLSEAFF	TGCAGCGCCGGACTATCTGAAGCTTTCTTT
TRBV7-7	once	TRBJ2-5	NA	CASSLGRRETQYF	TGTGCCAGCAGCTTAGGGAGGAGGGAGACCCAGTACTTC
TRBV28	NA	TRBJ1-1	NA	CAVTGQPNTEAFF	TGTGCCGTCACCGGACAGCCAAACACTGAAGCTTTCTTT
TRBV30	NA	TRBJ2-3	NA	CAWSSTPSPTDTQYF	TGTGCCTGGAGTTCGACACCTTCCCCCACAGATACGCAGTATTTT
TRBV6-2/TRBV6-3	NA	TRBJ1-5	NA	CASSWGTIQPQHF	TGTGCCAGCAGTTGGGGCACCATTCAGCCCCAGCATTTT
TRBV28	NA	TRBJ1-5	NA	CASYRDPNQPQHF	TGTGCCAGTTACCGGGACCCAAATCAGCCCCAGCATTTT
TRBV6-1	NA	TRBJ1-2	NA	CASSFQTANYGYTF	TGTGCCAGCAGTTTTCAGACAGCTAACTATGGCTACACCTTC
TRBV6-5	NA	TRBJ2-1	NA	CASSWLARGGDEQFF	TGTGCCAGCAGTTGGTTAGCACGTGGGGGCGATGAGCAGTTCTTC
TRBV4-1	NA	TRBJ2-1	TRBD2	CASSQTTSGGALNEQFF	TGCGCCAGCAGCCAGACGACTAGCGGGGGGGCCCTAAATGAGCAGTTCTTC
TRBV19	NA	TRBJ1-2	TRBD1	CASRSTGDYGYTF	TGTGCCAGCCGATCGACAGGGGACTATGGCTACACCTTC